The next 26 T cell receptor beta chains were all read from a single sample in a study of metastatic and nonmetastatic thyroid tumors. Prior to thyroid surgery, none of the patients had received any treatment. TCRdb reprocessed the PCR reads via MiXCR. The sample includes 30,000 or so clones, about 24% of them seen just once. The specimen was blood. These receptors all come from a female donor with papillary thyroid cancer or a benign thyroid nodule (not recorded which). Some clones in this sample may be carry-over from other donors' samples.

This clone counts as medium-sized (0.01 to 0.1%). This chain uses TRBV27 with TRBJ1-2; D is perhaps TRBD1 (5 bases). The V and J ends lost 3 bases and 2 bases respectively, with 7 bases between them. There are 13 residues in the CDR3. The germline gives CDR1 MNHEY, CDR2 SMNVEV (reference sequence). The CDR3 bases are TGTGCCAGCAGTTTCGAGGGGAACTATGGCTACACCTTC. Its protein is CASSFEGNYGYTF.

The chain combines TRBV30 with TRBJ1-1; D unclear. The V end was cut by 5 bases, the J end by 1 base, with 17 bases between. Germline loops: CDR1 GTSNPN, CDR2 SVGIG (reference sequence). The CDR3 runs to 15 residues. For the CDR3, the DNA is TGTGCCTGGCGGATGGGTACCTACGCGAACACTGAAGCTTTCTTT. Amino acids: CAWRMGTYANTEAFF.

This clone was picked up a small number of times. The chain has TRBV6-2 or TRBV6-3 and TRBJ2-7; the D is unclear. Trimming left V 5 bases short and J 4 bases short, with 6 bases between. There are 11 residues in the CDR3. Per germline, CDR1 MNHEY and CDR2 SVGEGT. The CDR3 DNA follows: TGTGCCAGCAGTCCCAGATACGAGCAGTACTTC. Protein product: CASSPRYEQYF.

A few counts support this clone. With a much larger clone just one base away, this may be a read error. This chain joins TRBV28 and TRBJ1-2, with D unclear. Germline assignment: CDR1 MDHEN and CDR2 SYDVKM. The CDR3 length is 13 residues. The CDR3, as DNA: TGTGCCAGCATTTTAAATAGCGACTATGGCTACGCCTTC. Its translation: CASILNSDYGYAF.

This clone was picked up many times. The genes are TRBV19 and TRBJ2-7, with D perhaps matching TRBD1 (5 bases). There are 15 residues in the CDR3. V lost 2 bases, J lost 4 bases, and 15 bases lay in between. The germline CDR1 and CDR2 sequences are LNHDA and SQIVND (reference sequence). CDR3 bases: TGTGCCAGTAGTATATCATCCGGACAACAATACGAGCAGTACTTC. It yields the protein CASSISSGQQYEQYF.

This clone is labeled medium-sized. The chain carries TRBV19 and TRBJ2-7; tentatively, D is TRBD1 or TRBD2 (5 bases each). CDR1 LNHDA and CDR2 SQIVND come from the germline V gene (reference sequence). The CDR3 has 12 amino acids. V was shortened by 6 bases and J by 0 bases, with 6 bases between the two germline ends. CDR3 sequence (DNA): TGTGCCAGTAGGGGGGACTCCTACGAGCAGTACTTC. Translation: CASRGDSYEQYF.

This clone was seen more than once but under ten times. This rearrangement joins TRBV6-5 to TRBJ2-1; unclear D gene. CDR1 is MNHEY and CDR2 is SVGAGI in the germline V gene. The CDR3 length is 14 residues. Trimming shortened V by 5 bases and J by 6 bases, and 14 bases separated the two germline ends. The CDR3 here is CASSTYDTSNEQFF. CDR3 bases: TGTGCCAGCAGTACTTACGACACGAGCAATGAGCAGTTCTTC.

This clone has ten or more counts. This may arise from a read error, as a much more abundant clone is one base away. This rearrangement joins TRBV7-9 to TRBJ2-7, with unresolved D. The germline V gene has CDR1 SEHNR and CDR2 FQNEAQ (reference sequence). The CDR3 contains 14 residues. Trimming removed 0 bases from V and 0 bases from J, with 6 bases in between. Here the CDR3 reads CASSLAPCSYEQYF. Written as DNA, the CDR3 is TGTGCCAGCAGCTTAGCGCCTTGCTCCTACGAGCAGTACTTC.

The chain has TRBV5-1 and TRBJ2-7; D is undetermined. With 0 bases removed from V and 5 bases from J, the gap between germline ends came to 9 bases. The CDR3 covers 13 residues. The germline CDR1 and CDR2 sequences are SGHRS and YFSETQ. The CDR3 protein is CASSLEGPNEQYF. The CDR3 nucleotides read TGCGCCAGCAGCTTGGAAGGGCCTAACGAGCAGTACTTC.

This clone was seen at least ten times. The chain links TRBV20-1 to TRBJ2-7; TRBD2 might be the D (5 bases). The germline V and J ends were trimmed by 5 bases and 7 bases, with 18 bases remaining between them. CDR1 is DFQATT and CDR2 is SNEGSKA in the germline V gene (reference sequence). The CDR3 extends over 13 amino acids. CDR3 sequence reads: CSAPPGYAREQYF. The CDR3 DNA sequence: TGCAGTGCTCCCCCGGGATATGCGAGGGAGCAGTACTTC.

This clone was picked up many times. This chain links TRBV30 with TRBJ1-4; TRBD1 matches at 10 bases. CDR3 length: 14 amino acids. Germline lookup yields CDR1 GTSNPN and CDR2 SVGIG (reference sequence). The V gene end was trimmed by 2 bases and the J gene end by 8 bases; junction bases not matched to a gene: 5. CDR3 nucleotide sequence: TGTGCCTGGAGTACCGGGACAGGGGAAGAAAAACTGTTTTTT. It codes for CAWSTGTGEEKLFF.

This clone showed up many times. This sequence joins TRBV11-2 and TRBJ1-1, with no clear D. The germline V and J ends were trimmed by 0 bases and 8 bases, with 10 bases remaining between them. CDR1 and CDR2 (germline): SGHAT, FQNNGV. The CDR3 runs 13 residues. The CDR3 is CASSLDPLREAFF. The CDR3 DNA reads as TGTGCCAGCAGCTTAGATCCCCTAAGGGAAGCTTTCTTT.

About this clone: The junction shows a germline mismatch at one end, possibly a read error. The V call is TRBV30, the J call TRBJ1-4; D is undetermined. The CDR3 contains 16 residues. Germline V gene lookup returns CDR1 GTSNPN and CDR2 SVGIG (reference sequence). CDR3 sequence (DNA): TGTGCCTGGAGCCACTTTGTCGGGGAGCCTAACGAAAAACTGTCTTTT. Translated: CAWSHFVGEPNEKLSF.

Details on this clone: Sequence at one end of the junction differs from germline and may be a read error. The V gene is TRBV19, the J gene TRBJ2-7, with D tentatively TRBD2 (5 bases). The CDR3 has 16 amino acids. Germline V gives CDR1 LNHDA, CDR2 SQIVND (reference sequence). The CDR3 region is CVSRPGSGTPSYEQYF. The CDR3 nucleotides are TGTGTCAGTAGACCGGGAAGTGGCACACCCTCCTACGAGCAGTACTTC.

The rearrangement links TRBV25-1 to TRBJ2-2, with TRBD1 matching over 7 bases. The CDR3 has 15 residues. Per germline, CDR1 MGHDK and CDR2 SYGVNS. Unmatched junction bases numbered 3, after V lost 1 base and J lost 4 bases. CDR3: CASSELGQTTGELFF. The DNA for the CDR3 is TGTGCCAGCAGTGAATTGGGACAGACCACCGGGGAGCTGTTTTTT. The whole variable domain, filled in from reference TRBV25-1 and TRBJ2-2, reads EADIYQTPRYLVIGTGKKITLECSQTMGHDKMYWYQQDPGMELHLIHYSYGVNSTEKGDLSSESTVSRIRTEHFPLTLESARPSHTSQYLCASSELGQTTGELFFGEGSRLTVL.

V is TRBV2 and J is TRBJ2-7, with 8 bases fitting TRBD1. Trimming at V came to 5 bases and at J to 3 bases, leaving 12 bases not matched to a gene. The CDR3 is 16 residues long. From germline, CDR1 is SNHLY and CDR2 FYNNEI. The DNA for the CDR3 is TGTGCCAGCAGTCCGGAGGGACAGGTCATCAACTACGAGCAGTACTTC. Translated: CASSPEGQVINYEQYF.

This clone has a count of ten or more. Given a much more abundant clone one base away, this may be a read error. The CDR3, as DNA: TGTGCCAGCAGTTATTCTAGCAGGAGAGGGGATGAGCAGTTCTTC. This translates into CASSYSSRRGDEQFF. This sequence joins TRBV6-6 and TRBJ2-1; D may match TRBD1 or TRBD2 (5 bases each). Germline-derived CDR1 and CDR2 are MNHNY and SVGAGI (reference sequence). The CDR3 consists of 15 residues. V lost 3 bases, J lost 8 bases, and 17 bases lay in between.

This clone was seen at least ten times. The V gene is TRBV19, the J gene TRBJ1-5; perhaps TRBD1 as D (6 bases). This CDR3 is built from 14 residues. Germline lookup yields CDR1 LNHDA and CDR2 SQIVND (reference sequence). Trimming removed 6 bases at V and 6 bases at J, with 15 bases between. The CDR3 bases are TGTGCCAGTAGCCCCCGACAGGAGGCTCAGCCCCAGCATTTT. It translates to CASSPRQEAQPQHF.

Ten or more counts support this clone. The V call is TRBV6-5, the J call TRBJ1-1; D perhaps matches TRBD1 (5 bases). Germline CDR1 reads MNHEY; CDR2 reads SVGAGI. V lost 0 bases and J 1 base, leaving 15 bases between the germline ends. The CDR3 is 17 residues long. CDR3 in DNA: TGTGCCAGCAGTTACTCTGGGGACCGCCGATGGAACACTGAAGCTTTCTTT. Encoded protein: CASSYSGDRRWNTEAFF.

This clone showed up many times. A much larger clone differs from this one at a single base, so this may be a read error. The sample contains more than one DNA sequence encoding this CDR3. The chain joins TRBV7-8 to TRBJ1-5; D gene ambiguous. The germline CDR1 and CDR2 sequences are SGHVS and FQNEAQ. The CDR3 totals 12 residues. The CDR3 coding sequence is TGCGCCAGCAGCCCGCCTGACGGAAGTAAGCATTTT. Protein: CASSPPDGSKHF.

Worth noting for this clone: At one end the junction does not follow the germline gene, possibly because of a read error. The CDR3 sequence: CASSRDQRPLHF. CDR3 coding DNA: TGTGCAAGCAGTCGAGACCAAAGACCCCTCCACTTT. The rearrangement uses TRBV6-1 and TRBJ1-6; the D is unclear. Germline V gene data show CDR1 as MNHNS and CDR2 as SASEGT. The CDR3 is 12 residues long.

This sequence joins TRBV11-2 and TRBJ2-7, with D possibly being TRBD2 (6 bases). With 5 bases removed from V and 0 bases from J, the gap between germline ends came to 20 bases. In germline, CDR1 is SGHAT, CDR2 FQNNGV. This CDR3 contains 17 residues. The CDR3 bases are TGTGCCAGCAGCCCGCACCCTCGGGGGTCCCGCTCCTACGAGCAGTACTTC. As protein: CASSPHPRGSRSYEQYF.

This clone is termed medium-sized. CDR3 in DNA: TGTGCCAGCAGTTTAAGGGGGCAGGGTGGAAACACCATATATTTT. Protein sequence: CASSLRGQGGNTIYF. This chain links TRBV27 with TRBJ1-3, with TRBD1 matching 7 bases. The CDR3 sequence is 15 residues long. Germline V gene lookup returns CDR1 MNHEY and CDR2 SMNVEV (reference sequence). The trim removed 2 bases at V and 3 bases at J, leaving 4 bases unmatched.

This chain uses TRBV7-9 with TRBJ2-7, with no clear D. The germline V gene encodes CDR1 SEHNR and CDR2 FQNEAQ (reference sequence). CDR3 length: 14 amino acids. V was shortened by 3 bases and J by 0 bases, with 9 bases between the two germline ends. Here the CDR3 DNA reads TGTGCCAGCAGCTTTTACGGCGACTCCTACGAGCAGTACTTC. Its protein is CASSFYGDSYEQYF.

In its sample, this clone ranks as medium-sized. The chain is built from TRBV6-1 and TRBJ2-7; no clear D gene. Germline V gene lookup returns CDR1 MNHNS and CDR2 SASEGT. The CDR3 covers 12 residues. V gave up 0 bases and J gave up 4 bases, with 4 bases separating them. CDR3 amino acids: CASSEAGYEQYF. The CDR3 DNA reads TGTGCCAGCAGTGAAGCGGGGTACGAGCAGTACTTC.

The V and J genes are TRBV7-2 and TRBJ2-7, with D tentatively TRBD2 (6 bases). The V gene's germline CDR1 is SGHTA and CDR2 FQGNSA. The CDR3 length is 15 residues. V was pared by 3 bases and J by 4 bases, with 16 bases between. The CDR3: CASSLSGLTFYEQYF. CDR3 in DNA: TGTGCCAGCAGCTTGTCGGGACTGACGTTTTACGAGCAGTACTTC.